This T cell receptor (beta chain) came from a study of T cells after yellow fever vaccination. Broader study findings: Of the clonotypes, a small share occurred in both CD4 and CD8 compartments.

TCRdb re-analysed the 5' RACE reads in MiXCR, keeping a single row per CDR3 protein. This table holds roughly 120,000 distinct CDR3 sequences, around 6.7% found once. Regarding this clonotype: Its antigen is as yet unknown. The junction and the germline gene differ at one end; a read error may be behind it.

The CDR3 is 16 amino acids. The germline V gene has CDR1 DFQATT and CDR2 SNEGSKA (reference sequence). The source is a man aged 18 to 29 who received the YFV17D yellow fever vaccine. The chain joins TRBV20-1 to TRBJ1-1; 9 bases are a match to TRBD1. Sample: CD4+ T cells sorted from PBMCs, taken approximately 47 days after the first yellow fever vaccination. The CDR3 loop reads CTASPGTGRSDTEAFF. CDR3 nucleotides: TGCACTGCTAGCCCCGGGACAGGGAGGTCCGACACTGAAGCTTTCTTT.